These 23 T cell receptor beta chains were sequenced from one sample in a study of cytomegalovirus exposure and HLA in healthy donors (TCRdb year 2017). Receptor libraries were prepared by the immunoSEQ multiplex PCR assay. The multiplex PCR relied on a mix of 60 forward primers for TCR Vbeta segments and 13 reverse primers for TCR Jbeta segments. TCRdb's version of the immuneACCESS table is confined to in-frame rearrangements and falls short of the full clone set. An unresolved V gene accounts for under half of the shortfall where checked; the remainder is of unknown origin. In this sample the table shows 100,000 to 150,000 clones, around 70% of which occur a single time. Approximately 7.2% of the sample is taken by the ten largest. The sequenced material came from PBMCs. The receptors stem from a male donor in good health and CMV-seronegative.

This clone was seen just once. The CDR3: CASSRDRGAKNIQYF. The CDR3 coding sequence is TGCGCCAGCAGCCGGGACAGGGGGGCCAAAAACATTCAGTACTTC. The rearrangement joins TRBV4-3 to TRBJ2-4; TRBD1 matches 11 bases. The CDR3 length is 15 residues. Germline CDR1 LGHNA, CDR2 YSLEER. The V gene end was trimmed by 4 bases and the J gene end by 1 base; junction bases not matched to a gene: 0.

The chain carries TRBV5-1 and TRBJ2-3; 9 positions agree with TRBD2. The CDR3 contains 17 residues. Losses at the gene ends were 1 base for V and 0 bases for J; bases not matched to a gene: 6. The germline V gene encodes CDR1 SGHRS and CDR2 YFSETQ. The CDR3 spells CASSLRSTSGSTDTQYF. The CDR3 DNA is TGCGCCAGCAGCTTGAGGTCGACTAGCGGTAGCACAGATACGCAGTATTTT.

The rearrangement joins TRBV28 to TRBJ1-5; the D is unclear. The CDR3 consists of 14 residues. Germline V gene lookup returns CDR1 MDHEN and CDR2 SYDVKM. The germline V and J ends were trimmed by 5 bases and 1 base, with 9 bases remaining between them. CDR3 in amino acids: CASSLPVSNQPQHF. For the CDR3, the DNA is TGTGCCAGCAGTCTCCCCGTCAGCAATCAGCCCCAGCATTTT.

The chain is built from TRBV4-1 and TRBJ2-3; TRBD1 aligns across 7 bases. Germline V gene lookup returns CDR1 MGHRA and CDR2 YSYEKL. This CDR3 region has 15 residues. The V segment lost 5 bases and the J segment 2 bases; nucleotides outside the gene matches: 7. The CDR3 DNA is TGCGCCAGCAGCAGAGGGGACAGCAACACAGATACGCAGTATTTT. It translates to CASSRGDSNTDTQYF.

The chain has TRBV5-6 and TRBJ2-1, with a weak D call TRBD2 (6 bases). From germline, CDR1 is SGHDT and CDR2 YYEEEE. The CDR3 runs to 12 residues. Between the trimmed V and J ends, which lost 4 bases and 5 bases, there was a span of 7 bases. This CDR3 is CASSRRDNEQFF. The CDR3, as DNA: TGTGCCAGCAGCCGGAGGGACAATGAGCAGTTCTTC. Complete variable domain (other parts from reference TRBV5-6 and TRBJ2-1): DAGVTQSPTHLIKTRGQQVTLRCSPKSGHDTVSWYQQALGQGPQFIFQYYEEEERQRGNFPDRFSGHQFPNYSSELNVNALLLGDSALYLCASSRRDNEQFFGPGTRLTVL.

This clone was counted between two and nine times. The chain couples TRBV9 to TRBJ1-4; D unresolved. The CDR3 extends over 15 amino acids. CDR1 SGDLS and CDR2 YYNGEE come from the germline V gene. The V and J ends lost 3 bases and 5 bases respectively, with 14 bases between them. CDR3 in amino acids: CASSAQGRRNEKLFF. CDR3 coding DNA: TGTGCCAGCAGCGCACAAGGACGGAGGAATGAAAAACTGTTTTTT. Looking up the rest from reference TRBV9 and TRBJ1-4 gives the full variable domain: DSGVTQTPKHLITATGQRVTLRCSPRSGDLSVYWYQQSLDQGLQFLIQYYNGEERAKGNILERFSAQQFPDLHSELNLSSLELGDSALYFCASSAQGRRNEKLFFGSGTQLSVL.

J is TRBJ2-1 and V is TRBV18; tentatively, D is TRBD2 (6 bases). Per germline, CDR1 KGHSH and CDR2 LQKENI. The CDR3 sequence is 14 residues long. Trimming cost V 2 bases and J 9 bases, with 14 bases left between them. For the CDR3, the DNA is TGTGCCAGCTCACCATCGGGCAGGCGGGGTGAGCAGTTCTTC. Encoded protein: CASSPSGRRGEQFF.

J is TRBJ2-7 and V is TRBV7-9; 13 nucleotides align to TRBD2. V lost 1 base and J lost 5; bases outside the gene matches: 8. Germline CDR1 and CDR2: SEHNR and FQNEAQ (reference sequence). CDR3 length: 17 amino acids. CDR3 sequence (DNA): TGTGCCAGCAGCTTAGAACTAGCGGGGGGGCCGTCAAACGAGCAGTACTTC. Amino acid sequence: CASSLELAGGPSNEQYF.

A word on this clone: Other DNA sequences in the sample encode the same CDR3. This chain uses TRBV5-1 with TRBJ2-7; perhaps TRBD2 as D (6 bases). Germline assignment: CDR1 SGHRS and CDR2 YFSETQ. The ends were cut back, 5 bases at V and 0 bases at J, with 18 bases in the middle. CDR3 length equals 16 residues. The CDR3 sequence is CASSLILGGRSYEQYF. The DNA of the CDR3 is TGCGCCAGCAGTTTGATCCTCGGGGGTCGCTCCTACGAGCAGTACTTC.

The sample holds a few counts of this clone. V usage is TRBV18 and J usage is TRBJ1-4; 9 nucleotides line up with TRBD1. In germline, CDR1 is KGHSH, CDR2 LQKENI. The CDR3 has 15 amino acids. The junction had 5 bases not matched to a gene; V was cut back by 1 base and J by 8 bases. The CDR3 DNA reads TGTGCCAGCTCACCACAAGGGACAGGGAAAGAAAAACTGTTTTTT. This translates into CASSPQGTGKEKLFF.

The chain couples TRBV28 to TRBJ2-2; TRBD1 matches at 8 bases. V was clipped by 5 bases and J by 4 bases; unmatched bases: 9. CDR3 length: 16 amino acids. Per the germline V gene, CDR1 is MDHEN and CDR2 is SYDVKM. DNA of the CDR3: TGTGCCAGCAGTCGGGGGACAGGCCGGGGCACCGGGGAGCTGTTTTTT. It yields the protein CASSRGTGRGTGELFF.

The chain joins TRBV28 to TRBJ1-1; 9 nucleotides line up with TRBD1. CDR1 and CDR2 from the germline V gene are MDHEN and SYDVKM. The CDR3 covers 18 residues. Trimming took 0 bases from V and 7 from J; bases not matched to a gene: 15. The CDR3 loop is CASSLWGEPGQGPREAFF. DNA of the CDR3: TGTGCCAGCAGTTTATGGGGGGAACCGGGACAGGGACCTCGTGAAGCTTTCTTT.

The rearrangement uses TRBV27 and TRBJ2-7, with TRBD1 identical over 8 bases. J was trimmed by 2 bases and V by 4 bases; bases with no gene match: 7. CDR1 and CDR2 from the germline V gene are MNHEY and SMNVEV (reference sequence). The CDR3 is 15 amino acids. Here the CDR3 reads CASSSSGGPPYEQYF. The CDR3 nucleotides are TGTGCCAGCAGTTCCTCAGGGGGCCCTCCCTACGAGCAGTACTTC.

The chain recombines TRBV9 with TRBJ1-1; D ambiguous. V was cut by 4 bases and J by 2 bases, with 15 bases left in between. CDR3 length: 15 residues. Germline CDR1 is SGDLS and CDR2 is YYNGEE. CDR3 protein: CASSSSYLGNTEAFF. The CDR3 DNA reads as TGTGCCAGCAGCTCGTCCTACCTAGGAAACACTGAAGCTTTCTTT.

This clone has just one count. This chain uses TRBV30 with TRBJ2-2; a weak D match, TRBD1 (6 bases). Trimming cost V 5 bases and J 3 bases, with 13 bases left between them. This CDR3 spans 14 amino acids. Germline lookup yields CDR1 GTSNPN and CDR2 SVGIG (reference sequence). The CDR3 DNA follows: TGTGCCTGGGATACAGGGCTTGACACCGGGGAGCTGTTTTTT. Its translation is CAWDTGLDTGELFF. The whole variable domain, filled in from reference TRBV30 and TRBJ2-2, reads SQTIHQWPATLVQPVGSPLSLECTVEGTSNPNLYWYRQAAGRGLQLLFYSVGIGQISSEVPQNLSASRPQDRQFILSSKKLLLSDSGFYLCAWDTGLDTGELFFGEGSRLTVL.

The chain joins TRBV21-1 to TRBJ1-2; the D call of TRBD1 is as the table states it, not checked on the DNA. TRBV21-1 is recorded as a pseudogene. The CDR3 consists of 19 residues. The DNA of the CDR3 is TGTGCCAGCAGCAAAGTCACAAGGGGACCGCGACAGGGTTTATGTGGCTACACCTTC. Translated, it gives CASSKVTRGPRQGLCGYTF.

This rearrangement joins TRBV25-1 to TRBJ2-5, with TRBD2 identical over 11 bases. The V gene end was trimmed by 2 bases and the J gene end by 5 bases; junction bases not matched to a gene: 4. The germline gives CDR1 MGHDK, CDR2 SYGVNS. The CDR3 is made up of 15 amino acids. CDR3: CASSERLAGLETQYF. Here the CDR3 DNA reads TGTGCCAGCAGTGAACGACTAGCGGGATTGGAGACCCAGTACTTC.

The V call is TRBV27, the J call TRBJ2-7, with D perhaps matching TRBD1 (6 bases). The CDR3 covers 13 residues. CDR1 MNHEY and CDR2 SMNVEV come from the germline V gene (reference sequence). Deletions cut 3 bases from V and 3 bases from J, with 9 bases between. This chain's CDR3 is CASSFAGVYEQYF. The CDR3 DNA sequence: TGTGCCAGCAGTTTTGCAGGGGTCTACGAGCAGTACTTC.

This clone was counted between two and nine times. The V and J genes are TRBV27 and TRBJ2-1, with TRBD2 identical over 9 bases. Per germline, CDR1 MNHEY and CDR2 SMNVEV (reference sequence). The CDR3 is 16 residues long. V was clipped by 2 bases and J by 4 bases; unmatched bases: 6. CDR3 nucleotides: TGTGCCAGCAGTTTACAGGGACTAGCCGATTACAATGAGCAGTTCTTC. Amino acid sequence: CASSLQGLADYNEQFF.

The genes are TRBV19 and TRBJ1-5, with 7 bases matching TRBD1. The CDR3 is 17 amino acids. The germline gives CDR1 LNHDA, CDR2 SQIVND (reference sequence). Trimming removed 5 bases from V and 0 bases from J; junction bases left unmatched: 10. CDR3 DNA: TGTGCCAGTAGTTCCAGGGACAGCCGTTATAGCAATCAGCCCCAGCATTTT. It specifies CASSSRDSRYSNQPQHF.

The V call is TRBV4-2, the J call TRBJ1-5; possible D gene TRBD1, 5 bases. Germline loops: CDR1 LGHNA, CDR2 YNFKEQ. With 0 bases removed from V and 5 bases from J, the gap between germline ends came to 14 bases. The CDR3 length is 16 residues. CDR3 in amino acids: CASSQDWDRGDQPQHF. For the CDR3, the DNA is TGTGCCAGCAGCCAAGATTGGGATCGGGGGGATCAGCCCCAGCATTTT.

V gene TRBV5-4 combines with J gene TRBJ2-7; 8 bases line up with TRBD2. The germline V gene encodes CDR1 SGHNT and CDR2 YYREEE (reference sequence). This CDR3 spans 16 amino acids. V trimming: 4 bases; J trimming: 0 bases; junction bases outside the gene matches: 9. CDR3 region: CASSPASGGLSYEQYF. In DNA form, the CDR3 reads TGTGCCAGCAGCCCCGCGAGCGGGGGCCTCTCCTACGAGCAGTACTTC.

The rearrangement joins TRBV9 to TRBJ2-7, with TRBD1 as a possible D gene (6 bases). Trimming took off 4 bases at V and 2 bases at J, with 16 bases between the two ends. Germline CDR1 and CDR2: SGDLS and YYNGEE. The CDR3 contains 15 residues. CDR3 sequence reads: CASSSPGTLPYEQYF. In DNA, the CDR3 is TGTGCCAGCAGCTCACCCGGGACACTCCCCTACGAGCAGTACTTC.